These 10 T cell receptor beta chains originate from one sample sequenced in a study of T cell repertoires in cytomegalovirus infection (dated by TCRdb to about 2019). The run used an Illumina HiSeq 1500. Using fastp at Q25 and MiXCR, TCRdb reprocessed the public reads and kept productive beta chains. Each record represents a unique CDR3 protein, reported with the most common genes and DNA among its rows. Within this sample are about 320,000 distinct CDR3 sequences, with over 7.5% of them counted one time only. The ten largest clones add up to about 4.5% of the sample. Sequencing was carried out using PBMCs. The receptors were sampled from a human donor in good health (CMV status not recorded). Some clones in this sample may be carry-over from other donors' samples.

V usage is TRBV15 and J usage is TRBJ1-1; D is uncertain. The V gene lost 0 bases and the J gene lost 4 bases, with 15 bases spanning the gap. The V gene's germline CDR1 is LNHNV and CDR2 YYDKDF (reference sequence). This CDR3 has 16 residues. The CDR3 DNA sequence: TGTGCCACCAGCAGAGACGGGTCGGGTCTGGGCACTGAAGCTTTCTTT. Its protein product is CATSRDGSGLGTEAFF.

This clonotype has at least ten counts. The chain has TRBV7-8 and TRBJ1-4; D ambiguous. V lost 4 bases and J 2 bases, leaving 11 bases between the germline ends. The germline V gene has CDR1 SGHVS and CDR2 FQNEAQ. The CDR3 is made up of 15 amino acids. DNA for the CDR3: TGTGCCAGCAGCTCATCACAGTTGACTAATGAAAAACTGTTTTTT. Translating it yields CASSSSQLTNEKLFF.

The chain employs TRBV7-2 and TRBJ1-5, with no clear D. The CDR3 contains 14 residues. V was pared by 5 bases and J by 2 bases, with 10 bases between. Germline CDR1 SGHTA, CDR2 FQGNSA. CDR3 sequence reads: CASSIWIGNQPQHF. CDR3 nucleotides: TGTGCCAGCAGCATCTGGATCGGCAATCAGCCCCAGCATTTT. The full variable domain, its missing parts supplied by reference TRBV7-2 and TRBJ1-5, is GAGVSQSPSNKVTEKGKDVELRCDPISGHTALYWYRQSLGQGLEFLIYFQGNSAPDKSGLPSDRFSAERTGGSVSTLTIQRTQQEDSAVYLCASSIWIGNQPQHFGDGTRLSIL.

A few counts support this clonotype. The chain joins TRBV14 to TRBJ2-1; D is possibly TRBD1 or TRBD2 (6 bases each). This CDR3 has 14 residues. The V and J ends lost 0 bases and 9 bases respectively, with 12 bases between them. Germline CDR1 and CDR2: SGHDN and FVKESK. This CDR3 reads CASSQDHGGTEQFF. The CDR3 DNA sequence: TGTGCCAGCAGCCAAGATCACGGGGGCACTGAGCAGTTCTTC.

Many counts were recorded for this clonotype. This sequence joins TRBV19 and TRBJ2-7; weak D call: TRBD1 (6 bases). The CDR3 has 13 residues. The germline gives CDR1 LNHDA, CDR2 SQIVND (reference sequence). The V end was cut by 5 bases, the J end by 3 bases, with 11 bases between. The CDR3 bases are TGTGCCAGTAGTCCCCGGACAGTCTACGAGCAGTACTTC. It codes for CASSPRTVYEQYF. Full variable domain (remainder filled in from reference TRBV19 and TRBJ2-7): DGGITQSPKYLFRKEGQNVTLSCEQNLNHDAMYWYRQDPGQGLRLIYYSQIVNDFQKGDIAEGYSVSREKKESFPLTVTSAQKNPTAFYLCASSPRTVYEQYFGPGTRLTVT.

This clonotype was recorded many times. V and J are TRBV7-2 and TRBJ2-3; D might be TRBD1 (5 bases). The V gene lost 1 base and the J gene lost 2 bases, with 13 bases spanning the gap. There are 16 residues in the CDR3. The V gene's germline CDR1 is SGHTA and CDR2 FQGNSA. The CDR3 sequence is CASSLEAQAPTDTQYF. CDR3 in DNA: TGTGCCAGCAGCTTAGAAGCACAGGCCCCCACAGATACGCAGTATTTT.

This clonotype was observed a few times. The chain employs TRBV7-6 and TRBJ2-7, with 9 bases lining up with TRBD1. J lost 2 bases, V lost 4 bases, and 6 bases had no gene match. There are 15 residues in the CDR3. Germline loops: CDR1 SGHVS, CDR2 FNYEAQ. The CDR3 sequence is CASSSDRGIPYEQYF. CDR3 nucleotides: TGTGCCAGCAGCTCAGACAGGGGGATTCCCTACGAGCAGTACTTC.

This chain connects TRBV7-3 to TRBJ2-1; D ambiguous. Germline assignment: CDR1 SGHTA and CDR2 FQGTGA. V gave up 2 bases and J gave up 0 bases, with 8 bases separating them. The CDR3 is 15 residues long. The chain's CDR3 is CASSLVTASYNEQFF. Here the CDR3 DNA reads TGTGCCAGCAGCTTAGTTACGGCCTCCTACAATGAGCAGTTCTTC.

The table lists this clonotype with a few counts. The chain recombines TRBV6-5 with TRBJ1-2; D not certain. Germline V gene data show CDR1 as MNHEY and CDR2 as SVGAGI. CDR3 size: 15 residues. The ends were cut back, 0 bases at V and 0 bases at J, with 8 bases in the middle. The CDR3 loop is CASSYSRATNYGYTF. The CDR3 DNA is TGTGCCAGCAGTTACTCGAGGGCCACTAACTATGGCTACACCTTC.

This clonotype was seen ten or more times. The chain has TRBV7-2 and TRBJ2-7; D unclear. The germline V and J ends were trimmed by 4 bases and 4 bases, with 11 bases remaining between them. This CDR3 is built from 13 residues. In germline, CDR1 is SGHTA, CDR2 FQGNSA. This chain's CDR3 is CASSSPGPYEQYF. In DNA, the CDR3 is TGTGCCAGCAGCTCCCCGGGCCCTTACGAGCAGTACTTC.